This T cell receptor beta chain comes out of a study of blood T cell repertoires in COVID-19. Study-level information: Samples came from the United States, Italy and Spain, spanning acute and convalescent COVID-19. In each case, the material was cDNA or gDNA derived from T cells, B-cell-depleted T cells, or PBMCs.

This CDR3 is 18 amino acids long. The J segment lost 0 bases and the V segment lost 4 bases, leaving 14 bases of the junction unmatched. Germline loops: CDR1 SGHRS, CDR2 YFSETQ. Original processing notes: The assay estimated nucleated cells by amplifying reference gene primers. The assay was immunoSEQ multiplex PCR, and TCRdb's table has in-frame clones only and misses some. That table is the source of V, J and clone size, and D and trimming were worked out from the DNA. The sample shows about 270,000 clones, about 89% of them seen only once. This clone was seen once. This sequence was found in a man aged 35 to 55 with active or convalescent COVID-19. The V call is TRBV5-1, the J call TRBJ2-7; 9 positions match TRBD1. Sequences were obtained from peripheral blood. The CDR3 DNA reads TGCGCCAGCAGCAAGCAGCCGGGACAGGGCTTGAACTCCTACGAGCAGTACTTC. Its protein is CASSKQPGQGLNSYEQYF. The variable domain in full, completed from reference TRBV5-1 and TRBJ2-7, reads KAGVTQTPRYLIKTRGQQVTLSCSPISGHRSVSWYQQTPGQGLQFLFEYFSETQRNKGNFPGRFSGRQFSNSRSEMNVSTLELGDSALYLCASSKQPGQGLNSYEQYFGPGTRLTVT.